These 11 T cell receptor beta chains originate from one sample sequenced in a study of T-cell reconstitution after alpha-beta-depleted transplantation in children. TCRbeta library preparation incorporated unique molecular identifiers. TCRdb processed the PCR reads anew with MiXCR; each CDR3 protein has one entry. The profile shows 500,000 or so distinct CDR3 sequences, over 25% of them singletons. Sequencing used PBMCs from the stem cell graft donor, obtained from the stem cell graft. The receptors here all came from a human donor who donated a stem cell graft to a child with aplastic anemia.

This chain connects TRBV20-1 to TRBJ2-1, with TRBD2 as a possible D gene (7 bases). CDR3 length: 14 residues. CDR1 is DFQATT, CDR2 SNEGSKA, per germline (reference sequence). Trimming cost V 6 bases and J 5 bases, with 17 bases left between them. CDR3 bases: TGCAGTGCCAGGGACCCGGGGGGCCACAATGAGCAGTTCTTC. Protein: CSARDPGGHNEQFF.

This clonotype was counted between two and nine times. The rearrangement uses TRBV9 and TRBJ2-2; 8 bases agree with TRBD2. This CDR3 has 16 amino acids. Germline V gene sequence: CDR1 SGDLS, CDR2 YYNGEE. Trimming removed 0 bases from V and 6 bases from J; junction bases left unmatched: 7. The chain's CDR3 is CASSVGAAGVAGELFF. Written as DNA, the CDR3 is TGTGCCAGCAGCGTAGGGGCAGCGGGAGTCGCCGGGGAGCTGTTTTTT.

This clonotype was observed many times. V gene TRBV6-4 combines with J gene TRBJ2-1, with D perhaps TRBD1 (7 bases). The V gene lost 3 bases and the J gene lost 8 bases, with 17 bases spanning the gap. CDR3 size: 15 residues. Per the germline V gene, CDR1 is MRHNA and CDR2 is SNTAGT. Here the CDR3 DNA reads TGTGCCAGCAGTGAAGGGGGTCAGGGGGGCGATGAGCAGTTCTTC. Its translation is CASSEGGQGGDEQFF.

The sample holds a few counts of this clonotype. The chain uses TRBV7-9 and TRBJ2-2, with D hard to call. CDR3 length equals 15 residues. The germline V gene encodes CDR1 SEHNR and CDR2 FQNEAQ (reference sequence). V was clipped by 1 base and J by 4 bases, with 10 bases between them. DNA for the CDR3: TGTGCCAGCAGCTTAGAGACTCGAGGCACCGGGGAGCTGTTTTTT. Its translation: CASSLETRGTGELFF.

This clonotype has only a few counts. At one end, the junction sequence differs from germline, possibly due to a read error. CDR3 nucleotide sequence: TGCAGTGCTAGAGATTTGAAGCAGGGAGGCAACCAGCCCCAGCATTTT. Translating gives CSARDLKQGGNQPQHF. V gene TRBV20-1 combines with J gene TRBJ1-5, with a possible D match to TRBD1 (5 bases). Germline V gives CDR1 DFQATT, CDR2 SNEGSKA (reference sequence). CDR3 size: 16 residues.

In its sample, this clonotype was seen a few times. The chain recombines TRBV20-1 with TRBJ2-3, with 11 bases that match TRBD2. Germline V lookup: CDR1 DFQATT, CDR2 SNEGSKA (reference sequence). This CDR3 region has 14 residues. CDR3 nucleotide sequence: TGCAGCCCCCGTCCCGGCCTAGCGGGAGGAGCGCAGTATTTT. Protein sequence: CSPRPGLAGGAQYF.

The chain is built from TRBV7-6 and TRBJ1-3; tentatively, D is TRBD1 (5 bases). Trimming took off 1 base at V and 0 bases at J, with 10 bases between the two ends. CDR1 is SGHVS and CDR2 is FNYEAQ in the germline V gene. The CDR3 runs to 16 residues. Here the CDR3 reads CASSLGQLPSGNTIYF. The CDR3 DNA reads TGTGCCAGCAGCTTAGGACAGCTCCCCTCTGGAAACACCATATATTTT.

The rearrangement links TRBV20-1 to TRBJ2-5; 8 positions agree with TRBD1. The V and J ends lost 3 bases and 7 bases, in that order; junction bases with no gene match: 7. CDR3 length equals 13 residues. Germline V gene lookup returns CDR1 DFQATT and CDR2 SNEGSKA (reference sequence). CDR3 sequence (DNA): TGCAGTGCTAGCCCGACAGGGGAAGGGACCCAGTACTTC. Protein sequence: CSASPTGEGTQYF.

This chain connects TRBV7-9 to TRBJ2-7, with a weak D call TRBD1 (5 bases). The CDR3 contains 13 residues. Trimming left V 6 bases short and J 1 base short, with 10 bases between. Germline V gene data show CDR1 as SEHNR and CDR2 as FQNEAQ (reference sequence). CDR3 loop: CASRQGDSYEQYV. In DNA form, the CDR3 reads TGTGCCAGCAGGCAAGGGGATTCCTACGAGCAGTACGTC.

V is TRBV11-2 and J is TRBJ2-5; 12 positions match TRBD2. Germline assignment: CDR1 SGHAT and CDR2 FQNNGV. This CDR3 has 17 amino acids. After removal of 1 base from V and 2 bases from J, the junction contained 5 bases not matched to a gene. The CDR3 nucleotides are TGTGCCAGCAGCTTAGGTCCGCTAGCGGGAGGGCAAGAGACCCAGTACTTC. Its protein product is CASSLGPLAGGQETQYF.

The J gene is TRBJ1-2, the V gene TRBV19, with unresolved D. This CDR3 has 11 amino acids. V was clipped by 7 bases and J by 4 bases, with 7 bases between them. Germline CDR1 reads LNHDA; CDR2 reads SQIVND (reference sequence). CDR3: CASTFGYGYTF. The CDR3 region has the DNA TGTGCCAGTACCTTCGGCTATGGCTACACCTTC.